This T cell receptor beta chain is from a study of blood T cells in healthy people across ages (dated by TCRdb to about 2015). The study in broad terms: In model experiments, roughly one uniquely barcoded TCR beta cDNA molecule per two T cells was captured by template switching. To track age-related changes in TCR beta repertoire diversity, the study relied on deep sequencing normalized with unique cDNA molecular identifiers. The donors were split into four age groups: young (average around 15 years), middle-aged (39), aged (over 55) and long-lived (approximately 80). To avoid experimental bias, donors of different ages were randomly spread across the sequencing lanes. For two donors (one aged 18 to 29 and one aged 80 or older), the study analyzed two additional independent replicas of 1 million unique cDNA reads from the same blood draw.

The paper as a whole reports these results and caveats: Observed TCR beta diversity correlated strongly with the percentage of naive T cells measured by flow cytometry. Observed TCR beta diversity per million T cells fell roughly linearly with age, and a significant reduction was already apparent by age around 39. Total diversity estimates from one million sequenced T cells were considered lower bounds and underestimates. Because the CMV infection status of the donors was unknown, age-related changes in expanded clonotypes may potentially have been confounded. Because profiling used bulk unsorted PBMCs, naive and antigen-experienced compartments could not be compared conclusively. Compared with the aged group, more naive CD4+ T cells, fewer expanded clones and increased TCR diversity were shown by the long-lived group, suggesting age selection.

Notes on this clonotype: Its antigen is not yet known. No clone much larger than this one lies a single base away; base qualities are absent.

The donors were roughly 40 Caucasian individuals from Russia, aged roughly 6 to 90 years, who were systemically healthy. Each donor gave about 11 milliliters of peripheral blood, drawn into EDTA-treated Vacutainer tubes. Ficoll-Paque density-gradient centrifugation was used to isolate PBMCs, with at least 6.5 million per sample. Total RNA was extracted from PBMCs with Trizol reagent, with at least 5.5 micrograms obtained per sample. The percentages of naive CD45RAhigh/CD27high T cells were determined by flow cytometry on a PBMC aliquot from every donor. The CDR3 runs 14 amino acids, cysteine and phenylalanine included. The kept DNA is CDR3 alone, 42 bases in frame from the first base. CDR1 and CDR2 are drawn from the germline V gene: SGHTA, FQGNSA. Trimming at the junction amounts to 4 bases on V and 1 base on J, and the germline ends lie 10 bases apart. Libraries were prepared through 5' RACE. A second about 7 to 12 cycle PCR used a sample-barcoded 5' primer and a J-beta primer mix. A unique molecular identifier was introduced onto each TCR beta cDNA molecule by a template-switch 5' adaptor carrying 12 random nucleotides. Each sample yielded at least 3 million CDR3-containing paired-end reads. All of the RNA was converted into first-strand cDNA using the Mint cDNA synthesis kit, with a TRBC-specific oligonucleotide serving as the primer. All cDNA was treated with uracil-DNA glycosylase and then went through a first 18-cycle PCR with the universal primers M1SS and BC2_uni_R. As for the original processing: For normalization, 1 million high-quality reads were randomly selected from each sample, with every read carrying a distinct molecular identifier. Instead of being binned into consensus sequences, reads that shared molecular identifiers were thrown out. MiTCR, run with a Q25 quality threshold and the strictest error-elimination algorithm, handled CDR3 identification, clonotype clustering and error correction. A nonparametric unseen species model with Euler transformation was used to estimate lower-bound total TCR beta diversity. TCRdb itself trimmed the public reads at Q25 with fastp, ran MiXCR and retained productive beta chains. CDR3 protein sequences are deduplicated, and each keeps its most common genes and DNA. The V and J calls follow TCRdb's processing rather than the paper's. The sample contains over 1,500,000 distinct CDR3 sequences, approximately 39% of them found a single time. Of the sample, roughly 23% is held by the ten largest clones.

Sequencing was carried out using blood. This sequence originates from a human donor in good health. The V and J genes are TRBV7-2 and TRBJ1-1, with the D gene call left open. CDR3 region: CASSSTRSNTEAFF. The sequenced DNA: TGTGCCAGCAGCTCGACACGATCGAACACTGAAGCTTTCTTT.